The 8 T cell receptor beta chains in this list originate from one sample, sequenced in a study of human T cells and chemical hapten exposure. Time point specified: patch test 3, about 24 weeks after DPC sensitization. Specified treatment: therapeutic diphenylcyclopropenone sensitization with weekly scalp DPC. Each CDR3 protein is one row after TCRdb ran MiXCR on the RACE reads. The sample includes about 90,000 distinct CDR3 sequences, roughly a tenth seen only once; the top ten take approximately 1.1%. The specimen comprised whole blood, sampled in connection with sensitization to the hapten diphenylcyclopropenone (DPC). Receptors originate from a woman between 25 and 40 years old with alopecia areata. Some clones in this sample may be carry-over from other donors' samples.

This clonotype was recorded many times. One end of the junction does not line up with germline, which may come from a read error. The rearrangement uses TRBV7-2 and TRBJ2-5; D remains unclear. Germline V gene data show CDR1 as SGHTA and CDR2 as FQGNSA. The length of the CDR3 is 12 residues. CDR3 protein: CASSLVREPQYF. CDR3 nucleotide sequence: TGTGCCAGCAGCTTGGTACGAGAGCCCCAGTACTTC.

This clonotype was counted at least ten times. This CDR3 is CASSPGSHNEQYV. The CDR3 nucleotides read TGTGCCAGCAGCCCTGGGTCCCATAACGAGCAGTACGTC. The chain is built from TRBV7-7 and TRBJ2-7; D is uncertain. V gave up 5 bases and J gave up 5 bases, with 13 bases separating them. The CDR3 has 13 amino acids. Germline V CDR1 and CDR2: SSHAT, FNYEAQ (reference sequence).

The gene calls are TRBV27 and TRBJ1-5; the D gene is possibly TRBD1 (5 bases). The CDR3 extends over 16 amino acids. Germline V gene data show CDR1 as MNHEY and CDR2 as SMNVEV (reference sequence). The V and J ends lost 2 bases and 2 bases respectively, with 13 bases between them. CDR3: CASSLRGIAGNQPQHF. The CDR3 nucleotides are TGTGCCAGCAGTTTAAGGGGAATTGCTGGCAATCAGCCCCAGCATTTT.

In this sample, this clonotype turned up many times. V usage is TRBV29-1 and J usage is TRBJ1-2; D remains ambiguous. Germline V gives CDR1 SQVTM, CDR2 ANQGSEA. Deletions cut 3 bases from V and 1 base from J, with 6 bases between. The CDR3 is made up of 12 amino acids. CDR3 nucleotides: TGCAGCGTTGAGCAGCATAACTATGGCTACACCTTC. Translation gives CSVEQHNYGYTF.

Note on this clonotype: A much bigger clone sits one base away, suggesting this may be a read error. Because it lacks the conserved phenylalanine or tryptophan at the end, this CDR3 is likely a read error. The chain uses TRBV5-5 and TRBJ2-1; 10 positions match TRBD2. The CDR3 is 15 residues long. Looked up from germline, CDR1 is SGHKS and CDR2 is YYEKEE (reference sequence). The ends lost 4 bases at V and 12 bases at J; junction bases unmatched: 13. The CDR3 here is CASSTNPGTSVAQFL. The DNA for the CDR3 is TGTGCCAGCAGCACAAATCCCGGGACTAGCGTAGCGCAGTTCTTG.

This clonotype was seen at least ten times. CDR3 region: CASSITGHNGPEAFF. The DNA of the CDR3 is TGTGCCAGCAGCATCACGGGACACAACGGCCCTGAAGCTTTCTTT. J is TRBJ1-1 and V is TRBV7-7; a possible D gene is TRBD1 (6 bases). This CDR3 has 15 residues. Trimming removed 5 bases at V and 6 bases at J, with 19 bases between. Per germline, CDR1 SSHAT and CDR2 FNYEAQ (reference sequence).

This clonotype was counted ten times or more. V and J are TRBV6-2 or TRBV6-3 and TRBJ2-7, with D possibly called TRBD1 or TRBD2 (6 bases each). V gave up 0 bases and J gave up 7 bases, with 10 bases separating them. Germline CDR1 reads MNHEY; CDR2 reads SVGEGT. The length of the CDR3 is 13 residues. The CDR3 nucleotides read TGTGCCAGCAGTTACTCAGAGGGGGGAGAGCAGTACGTC. As protein: CASSYSEGGEQYV.

This clonotype was recorded at least ten times. The gene calls are TRBV18 and TRBJ1-1; D is unresolved. The CDR3 has 14 residues. Germline V gene data show CDR1 as KGHSH and CDR2 as LQKENI. V was shortened by 0 bases and J by 4 bases, with 9 bases between the two germline ends. In DNA form, the CDR3 reads TGTGCCAGCTCACCACCGGCCCGGGCCACTGAAGCTTTCTTT. Translated: CASSPPARATEAFF.